The 16 T cell receptor beta chains below all came from one sample that was sequenced in a study of blood T cell repertoires in COVID-19 (TCRdb year 2020). The method behind the library was the immunoSEQ multiplex PCR assay. TCRdb obtained this table from immuneACCESS and retained in-frame rearrangements with V and J assigned. These tables miss some clones; where compared with another copy, unresolved V genes account for less than half of the shortfall, and the remainder is unexplained. The sample table contains tens of thousands of clones; only one count was recorded for about 82% of them. The ten most abundant clones make up less than 2% of the sample. The sequencing input was peripheral blood. These receptors were collected from a woman in her sixties or seventies with acute or convalescent COVID-19.

The gene calls are TRBV12-3 or TRBV12-4 and TRBJ2-7; D is undetermined. V gave up 6 bases and J gave up 3 bases, with 9 bases separating them. This CDR3 contains 12 residues. CDR3 residues: CASSSYSYEQYF. DNA of the CDR3: TGTGCCAGCAGCTCATACAGCTACGAGCAGTACTTC.

The rearrangement uses TRBV5-4 and TRBJ2-2; 9 positions match TRBD1. With V trimmed by 3 bases and J by 1 base, 4 bases remained unmatched. Germline lookup yields CDR1 SGHNT and CDR2 YYREEE (reference sequence). This CDR3 is built from 16 residues. CDR3 sequence: CASSSPGQGNTGELFF. The CDR3 nucleotides are TGTGCCAGCAGCTCCCCGGGACAGGGGAACACCGGGGAGCTGTTTTTT. Full variable domain (missing parts from reference TRBV5-4 and TRBJ2-2): ETGVTQSPTHLIKTRGQQVTLRCSSQSGHNTVSWYQQALGQGPQFIFQYYREEENGRGNFPPRFSGLQFPNYSSELNVNALELDDSALYLCASSSPGQGNTGELFFGEGSRLTVL.

The gene calls are TRBV16 and TRBJ1-2, with 8 bases matching TRBD1. Looked up from germline, CDR1 is KGHSY and CDR2 is FQNENV. After removal of 4 bases from V and 5 bases from J, the junction contained 6 bases not matched to a gene. The CDR3 has 14 residues. The CDR3 DNA reads as TGTGCCAGCAGCCGTCCAGGGGGCCCATATGGCTACACCTTC. Residues: CASSRPGGPYGYTF. Full variable domain (outside the CDR3, taken from reference TRBV16 and TRBJ1-2): GEEVAQTPKHLVRGEGQKAKLYCAPIKGHSYVFWYQQVLKNEFKFLISFQNENVFDETGMPKERFSAKCLPNSPCSLEIQATKLEDSAVYFCASSRPGGPYGYTFGSGTRLTVV.

Written as DNA, the CDR3 is TGTGCCAGCAGCCAAGAGGGCAGTTTTCCCATAGGAACCCTCCACTTT. This translates into CASSQEGSFPIGTLHF. The chain combines TRBV3-1 (or the pseudogene TRBV3-2) with TRBJ1-6; the D is unclear. CDR3 length equals 16 residues. Germline CDR1 is LGHDT and CDR2 is YNNKEL (reference sequence). With 0 bases removed from V and 14 bases from J, the gap between germline ends came to 20 bases.

The chain combines TRBV5-6 with TRBJ2-6; D perhaps matches TRBD2 (5 bases). Trimming removed 0 bases from V and 2 bases from J, with 12 bases in between. Looked up from germline, CDR1 is SGHDT and CDR2 is YYEEEE. The CDR3 has 17 residues. CDR3 amino acids: CASSLAPIGTGANVLTF. The CDR3 DNA reads TGTGCCAGCAGCTTGGCCCCAATCGGGACTGGGGCCAACGTCCTGACTTTC.

The J gene is TRBJ1-2, the V gene TRBV6-1, with 7 bases fitting TRBD1. With V trimmed by 3 bases and J by 4 bases, 14 bases remained unmatched. The CDR3 consists of 17 residues. The germline gives CDR1 MNHNS, CDR2 SASEGT. The CDR3 spells CASSDTNSGQPIYGYTF. CDR3 nucleotides: TGTGCCAGCAGTGACACGAATTCGGGACAGCCTATCTATGGCTACACCTTC.

Details on this clone: One end of the junction does not line up with germline, which may come from a read error. The V and J genes are TRBV28 and TRBJ1-1; D is possibly TRBD1 (6 bases). Germline CDR1 and CDR2: MDHEN and SYDVKM. The CDR3 length is 13 residues. The DNA for the CDR3 is TGTGCAAGCATGGACAGCTTGAACACTGAAGCTTTCTTT. Translating gives CASMDSLNTEAFF.

The CDR3 spells CASRMGQENTEAFF. The CDR3, as DNA: TGCGCCAGCAGAATGGGACAGGAGAACACTGAAGCTTTCTTT. V usage is TRBV10-2 and J usage is TRBJ1-1, with TRBD1 matching over 8 bases. This CDR3 comprises 14 residues. J lost 1 base, V lost 6 bases, and 4 bases had no gene match. Looked up from germline, CDR1 is WSHSY and CDR2 is SAAADI.

The J gene is TRBJ1-2, the V gene TRBV28, with 8 bases aligning to TRBD1. Germline-derived CDR1 and CDR2 are MDHEN and SYDVKM. J lost 2 bases, V lost 4 bases, and 3 bases had no gene match. This CDR3 contains 14 residues. The CDR3 reads CASSSGGANYGYTF. In DNA form, the CDR3 reads TGTGCCAGCAGTTCAGGGGGCGCGAACTATGGCTACACCTTC.

The J gene is TRBJ1-3, the V gene TRBV10-3, with TRBD1 as a possible D gene (6 bases). Trimming cost V 4 bases and J 1 base, with 29 bases left between them. Germline values: CDR1 ENHRY, CDR2 SYGVKD. This CDR3 region has 21 residues. In nucleotides, the CDR3 is TGTGCCATCAGTGGGCTGACAGGCGGACGGGTCTCCGAATTTTCTGGAAACACCATATATTTT. Its translation is CAISGLTGGRVSEFSGNTIYF.

CDR3 coding DNA: TGTGCCAGCAGCTTGGAACTAGCGGGGGTAGACGGGACGGATGAGCAGTTCTTC. It is translated as CASSLELAGVDGTDEQFF. The chain has TRBV5-6 and TRBJ2-1, with 11 bases that match TRBD2. The CDR3 runs to 18 residues. J gave up 8 bases and V 0 bases, and 13 bases lay outside the gene matches. Looked up from germline, CDR1 is SGHDT and CDR2 is YYEEEE.

The chain has TRBV7-9 and TRBJ1-1, with D uncertain. The CDR3 sequence is 15 residues long. CDR1 SEHNR and CDR2 FQNEAQ come from the germline V gene (reference sequence). Trimming took off 1 base at V and 2 bases at J, with 11 bases between the two ends. The CDR3 sequence: CASSLDGAGNTEAFF. The CDR3 DNA is TGTGCCAGCAGCTTAGATGGTGCAGGTAACACTGAAGCTTTCTTT.

The chain has TRBV2 and TRBJ2-5; D unclear. CDR1 is SNHLY and CDR2 is FYNNEI in the germline V gene. This CDR3 is built from 13 residues. V was clipped by 7 bases and J by 2 bases, with 11 bases between them. CDR3 coding DNA: TGTGCCAGCAAAAGTAGGAGTCAAGAGACCCAGTACTTC. Protein sequence: CASKSRSQETQYF. The whole variable domain, remainder taken from reference TRBV2 and TRBJ2-5, is EPEVTQTPSHQVTQMGQEVILRCVPISNHLYFYWYRQILGQKVEFLVSFYNNEISEKSEIFDDQFSVERPDGSNFTLKIRSTKLEDSAMYFCASKSRSQETQYFGPGTRLLVL.

This clone came up once. The rearrangement uses TRBV9 and TRBJ1-1; a weak D match, TRBD1 (5 bases). This CDR3 is 13 amino acids long. Trimming took off 0 bases at V and 11 bases at J, with 14 bases between the two ends. Germline assignment: CDR1 SGDLS and CDR2 YYNGEE. The CDR3 coding sequence is TGTGCCAGCAGCGTAGCCCCTGGGGCCGATGCTTTCTTT. As protein: CASSVAPGADAFF.

In this sample, this clone turned up a few times. The CDR3 region has the DNA TGTGCCTGGGGGACAGGGCTCCTCTATGGCTACACCTTC. Its translation: CAWGTGLLYGYTF. The rearrangement joins TRBV30 to TRBJ1-2, with 9 positions matching TRBD1. Germline V CDR1 and CDR2: GTSNPN, SVGIG (reference sequence). The CDR3 length is 13 residues. J was trimmed by 4 bases and V by 5 bases; bases with no gene match: 5. The full variable domain, rest sourced from reference TRBV30 and TRBJ1-2, is SQTIHQWPATLVQPVGSPLSLECTVEGTSNPNLYWYRQAAGRGLQLLFYSVGIGQISSEVPQNLSASRPQDRQFILSSKKLLLSDSGFYLCAWGTGLLYGYTFGSGTRLTVV.

This clone is a singleton in its sample. The chain recombines TRBV7-3 with TRBJ1-4, with no clear D. V lost 1 base and J lost 7, with 7 bases in between. The CDR3 covers 13 residues. Germline-derived CDR1 and CDR2 are SGHTA and FQGTGA. CDR3 DNA sequence: TGTGCCAGCAGCTTAATTCGCGGTGAAAAACTGTTTTTT. It specifies CASSLIRGEKLFF.